A selection of T cell receptor beta chains follows, all from one sample in a study of T cells in tuberculosis. Assay used: immunoSEQ multiplex PCR; TCRdb lists only in-frame clones, some missing. This table holds fewer than 40,000 clones, 97% found once. Sequencing was performed on PBMCs. These TCRs come from a donor aged 10-30 years with latent tuberculosis or without tuberculosis infection. Both conserved end residues are part of each CDR3. A D gene is named only where the DNA matches it firmly. Some rows mark clone size as missing; the rest say once, few, many or name a class of expanded clone.

J,V,D,size,DNA,CDR3
TRBJ2-3,TRBV7-8,.,once,TGTGCCAGCGGCGGGGTAAGCACAGATACGCAGTATTTT,CASGGVSTDTQYF
TRBJ2-2,TRBV10-3,TRBD2,.,TGTGCCATCAGTTCTGCTAGCGGGGGCACCGGGGAGCTGTTTTTT,CAISSASGGTGELFF
TRBJ2-2,TRBV5-1,TRBD1,.,TGCGCCAGCAGCCCGGACGGGACAGGGTCTACCGGGGAGCTGTTTTTT,CASSPDGTGSTGELFF
TRBJ1-2,TRBV7-3,TRBD1,.,TGTGCCAGCAGCGAACAGGGGGGCTATGGCTACACCTTC,CASSEQGGYGYTF
TRBJ1-5,TRBV6-1,.,.,TGTGCCAGCACCTCGCGGAGGGAGCTGCCCCAGCATTTT,CASTSRRELPQHF
TRBJ2-1,TRBV5-1,TRBD1,.,TGCGCCAGCGAACGGACCGGGACAGAGTACAATGAGCAGTTCTTC,CASERTGTEYNEQFF
TRBJ2-7,TRBV18,TRBD1,.,TGTGCCAGCTCACCGGGACAGGGAGTTTCGCAGTACTTC,CASSPGQGVSQYF
TRBJ2-7,TRBV2,.,.,TGTGCCAGCGAGCCCCCAGGGACCTACGAGCAGTACTTC,CASEPPGTYEQYF
TRBJ1-4,TRBV4-2,TRBD1,.,TGTGCCAGCAGCCAAGGGCGACAGGGAACAACTAATGAAAAACTGTTTTTT,CASSQGRQGTTNEKLFF
TRBJ1-5,TRBV2,.,.,TGTGCCAGCAGTCCTCGGCAGGGAAATCAGCCCCAGCATTTT,CASSPRQGNQPQHF
TRBJ2-3,TRBV28,.,.,TGTGCCAGCAGTTTCCAGGGCACAGATACGCAGTATTTT,CASSFQGTDTQYF
TRBJ2-5,TRBV6-1,TRBD2,.,TGTGCCAGCACCAAGGGACTAGCGGGGGTTGAGACCCAGTACTTC,CASTKGLAGVETQYF
TRBJ1-2,TRBV19,TRBD1,.,TGTGCCAGTGGCAGGGACAGGGGCGGCTATGGCTACACCTTC,CASGRDRGGYGYTF
TRBJ2-1,TRBV5-1,.,.,TGCGCCAGCAGCCCGGGAGCCGATCGAAATGAGCAGTTCTTC,CASSPGADRNEQFF
TRBJ1-2,TRBV5-8,TRBD1,once,TGTGCCAGCAGCCCCTCCGGGACAGCGGGTTCCCTGGACTATGGCTACACCTTC,CASSPSGTAGSLDYGYTF
TRBJ2-3,TRBV4-1,.,.,TGCGCCAGCAGCGCGATCGGGTTGGCTTCGCAGTATTTT,CASSAIGLASQYF
TRBJ2-5,TRBV5-1,TRBD1,.,TGCGCCAGCAGCGGGACAGGGGTTGGAGAGACCCAGTACTTC,CASSGTGVGETQYF
TRBJ2-3,TRBV5-1,TRBD1,once,TGCGCCAGCAGCTTGGGGACAGGGGGCTACACAGATACGCAGTATTTT,CASSLGTGGYTDTQYF
TRBJ2-7,TRBV5-1,.,.,TGCGCCAGCAGCCATGACAACTACGAGCAGTACTTC,CASSHDNYEQYF
TRBJ2-5,TRBV5-6,.,.,TGTGCCAGCAGCTTGAGCGACGGTGAAGAGACCCAGTACTTC,CASSLSDGEETQYF
TRBJ2-7,TRBV28,TRBD1,.,TGTGCCAGCAGTTCCCCACGACAGGGATCCTACGAGCAGTACTTC,CASSSPRQGSYEQYF
TRBJ2-1,TRBV9,TRBD2,.,TGTGCCAGCAGCGTATTCCCTAGCGGCGAGAATGAGCAGTTCTTC,CASSVFPSGENEQFF
TRBJ1-2,TRBV7-2,.,.,TGTGCCAGCAGCTTAGTTTCGGGAGGAACCTATGGCTACACCTTC,CASSLVSGGTYGYTF
TRBJ1-4,TRBV2,.,.,TGTGCCAGGGCCGCCGGGACACCAAATGGGAATGAAAAACTGTTTTTT,CARAAGTPNGNEKLFF
TRBJ1-4,TRBV7-2,TRBD1,.,TGTGCCAGCAGCTTGACAGGGGTGCAACTGTTTTTT,CASSLTGVQLFF
TRBJ1-3,TRBV29-1,.,.,TGCAGCGTTGAAGATTTCCTCGAGGGGGACTCTGGAAACACCATATATTTT,CSVEDFLEGDSGNTIYF
TRBJ1-1,TRBV18,.,.,TGTGCCAGCACTCGTGTCGGGGTTTCCAACACTGAAGCTTTCTTT,CASTRVGVSNTEAFF
TRBJ2-4,TRBV6-1,.,.,TGTGCCAGCAGTGAGAGGTTTGCCAAAAACATTCAGTACTTC,CASSERFAKNIQYF
TRBJ2-2,TRBV4-1,TRBD1,.,TGCGCCAGCAGCCGGACAGGCCCCAACACCGGGGAGCTGTTTTTT,CASSRTGPNTGELFF
TRBJ1-4,TRBV27,.,.,TGTGCCAGCAGACCACAGCCGCAATCGAATGAAAAACTGTTTTTT,CASRPQPQSNEKLFF
TRBJ1-2,TRBV2,TRBD1,.,TGTGCCAGCAGGGAGAGACAGGGGGCCGGGTTTGGCTACACCTTC,CASRERQGAGFGYTF
TRBJ1-4,TRBV6-1,.,.,TGTGCCAGCAGTGAAGACAGGAAACTGTTTTTT,CASSEDRKLFF
TRBJ2-5,TRBV5-4,.,.,TGTGCCAGCAGCACGGCAGGCGATCCAGAGACCCAGTACTTC,CASSTAGDPETQYF
TRBJ1-2,TRBV9,TRBD1,.,TGTGCCAGCAGCGTAGGAACGGGGACAGGGGTCTATGGCTACACCTTC,CASSVGTGTGVYGYTF
TRBJ1-2,TRBV28,.,once,TGTGCCAGCAGTTTAGGGAGCTATGGCTACACCTTC,CASSLGSYGYTF
TRBJ1-3,TRBV28,.,.,TGTGCGATTAAGCCCGCGGTAAAGGAAAACACCATATATTTT,CAIKPAVKENTIYF
TRBJ2-5,TRBV5-6,TRBD1,.,TGTGCCAGCAGCCCAAACACAGGGGGTCGGCAAGAGACCCAGTACTTC,CASSPNTGGRQETQYF
TRBJ2-3,TRBV18,.,few,TGTGCCAGCTCAGACAGGAAATCTAGCACAGATACGCAGTATTTT,CASSDRKSSTDTQYF
TRBJ1-4,TRBV2,TRBD1,once,TGTGCCAGCAGTAGGACAGGGAGGAATGAAAAACTGTTTTTT,CASSRTGRNEKLFF
TRBJ1-5,TRBV5-5,.,.,TGTGCCAGCAGCTTGGGGGATCTTGAGGGTCAGCCCCAGCATTTT,CASSLGDLEGQPQHF
TRBJ2-7,TRBV5-1,TRBD1,.,TGCGCCAGCAGCGGCGGACAGGGCTCCTACGAGCAGTACTTC,CASSGGQGSYEQYF
TRBJ2-5,TRBV5-1,TRBD2,.,TGCGCCAGCAGCTTTTTAGCGGGACTAGACGGGACCCAGTACTTC,CASSFLAGLDGTQYF
TRBJ2-5,TRBV19,TRBD1,.,TGTGCCAGTAGTAGGGACAGGTACCAAGAGACCCAGTACTTC,CASSRDRYQETQYF
TRBJ1-2,TRBV6-4,TRBD1,.,TGTGCCAGCAGTGAGGAAGGGGGCATAGGCTATGGCTACACCTTC,CASSEEGGIGYGYTF
TRBJ2-2,TRBV11-2,.,once,TGTGCCAGCAGCTTAGCAGGGGCGAACACCGGGGAGCTGTTTTTT,CASSLAGANTGELFF
TRBJ2-5,TRBV7-3,TRBD2,.,TGTGCCAGCAGCCCCAGCGGTAGCGGGGAGACCCAGTACTTC,CASSPSGSGETQYF
TRBJ2-2,TRBV9,TRBD1,.,TGTGCCAGCAGCGTAGCTAGTCAGGGGGCGAACACCGGGGAGCTGTTTTTT,CASSVASQGANTGELFF
TRBJ2-7,TRBV15,TRBD2,.,TGTGCCACCAGCAGAGATGCCGGGGGGGGACCCTACGAGCAGTACTTC,CATSRDAGGGPYEQYF
TRBJ1-1,TRBV5-5,.,.,TGTGCCAGCAGCAGCAGACAGAGAATGAACACTGAAGCTTTCTTT,CASSSRQRMNTEAFF
TRBJ2-7,TRBV6-9,.,.,TGTGCCAGCAGTTACCCCAGGACCTACGAGCAGTACTTC,CASSYPRTYEQYF
TRBJ1-1,TRBV28,.,few,TGTGCCACATTGGACAGTGAAGCTTTCTTT,CATLDSEAFF
TRBJ1-1,TRBV19,.,.,TGTGCCAGTAGTATAGCTGGCCTCCAGGGTACTGAAGCTTTCTTT,CASSIAGLQGTEAFF
TRBJ2-1,TRBV11-2,TRBD1,once,TGTGCCAGCAGCCAAGAACAGGGGGCACAGGAGCAGTTCTTC,CASSQEQGAQEQFF
TRBJ2-2,TRBV15,TRBD2,.,TGTGCCACCAGCAGAGAGACCCTAGCGGGAGGAACCGGGGAGCTGTTTTTT,CATSRETLAGGTGELFF
TRBJ1-1,TRBV2,.,.,TGTGCCACCAAAGGCGGCGCTGAAGCTTTCTTT,CATKGGAEAFF
TRBJ2-6,TRBV4-2,TRBD1,.,TGTGCCAGCAGCCAACGGACAGGGCGCTCTGGGGCCAACGTCCTGACTTTC,CASSQRTGRSGANVLTF